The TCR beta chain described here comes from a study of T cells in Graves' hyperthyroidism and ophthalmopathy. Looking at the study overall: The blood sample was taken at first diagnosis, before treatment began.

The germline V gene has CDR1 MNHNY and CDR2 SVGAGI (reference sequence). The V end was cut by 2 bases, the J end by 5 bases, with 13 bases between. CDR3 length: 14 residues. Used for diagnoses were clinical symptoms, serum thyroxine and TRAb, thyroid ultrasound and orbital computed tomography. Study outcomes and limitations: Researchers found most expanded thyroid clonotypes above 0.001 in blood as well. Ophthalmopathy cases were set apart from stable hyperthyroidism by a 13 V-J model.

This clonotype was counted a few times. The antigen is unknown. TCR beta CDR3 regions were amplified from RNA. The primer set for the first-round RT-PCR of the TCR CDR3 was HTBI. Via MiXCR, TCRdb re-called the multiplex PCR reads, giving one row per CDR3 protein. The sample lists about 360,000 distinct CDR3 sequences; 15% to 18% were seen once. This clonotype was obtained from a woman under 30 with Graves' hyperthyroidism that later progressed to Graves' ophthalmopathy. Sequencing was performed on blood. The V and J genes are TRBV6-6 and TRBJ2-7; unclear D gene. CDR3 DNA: TGTGCCAGCAGTTACCGCAATTTTGGCGACGAGCAGTACTTC. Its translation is CASSYRNFGDEQYF.